Listed below are T cell receptor beta chains from one sample, sequenced in a study of blood T cell repertoires in COVID-19. The repertoire was sequenced with immunoSEQ multiplex PCR; TCRdb's copy has only in-frame clones and lacks some. This repertoire shows roughly 180,000 clones, 81% found once; its top ten account for around 6%. Source material: PBMCs or T cells enriched from blood (not recorded which). All receptors come from a middle-aged woman with acute COVID-19. CDR3s include the opening cysteine and the closing phenylalanine or tryptophan. Fields, in order: D gene, V gene, CDR3 length, clone size, J gene, CDR3 DNA, CDR3 protein. The D gene is left open where the match is weak. Expanded clones get a size class; other rows say once, few or many, or leave the size out.

>NA|TRBV2|14|NA|TRBJ1-1
TGTGCCAGCAGTGCAAATTCCTTCGGGTCAAAAGCTTTCTTT
CASSANSFGSKAFF
>NA|TRBV7-6|15|NA|TRBJ1-5
TGTGCCAGCAGCTTAACCGGGATGGGCAATCAGCCCCAGCATTTT
CASSLTGMGNQPQHF
>NA|TRBV15|12|NA|TRBJ2-5
TGTGCCACCAGCCTCGGCCAAGAGACCCAGTACTTC
CATSLGQETQYF
>NA|TRBV5-1|15|NA|TRBJ1-2
TGCGCCAGCAGCTTGGATGACAGGAGGAACTATGGCTACACCTTC
CASSLDDRRNYGYTF
>NA|TRBV7-3|14|few|TRBJ1-6
TGTGCCAGCAGCTACACAGGGAGAAATTCACCCCTCCACTTT
CASSYTGRNSPLHF
>NA|TRBV9|15|NA|TRBJ1-2
TGTGCCAGCAGCGTCAGGGCTTTCGCTAACTATGGCTACACCTTC
CASSVRAFANYGYTF
>TRBD2|TRBV6-1|16|NA|TRBJ2-5
TGTGCCAGCAGTGTACTAGCGGGAGGTTACCAAGAGACCCAGTACTTC
CASSVLAGGYQETQYF
>NA|TRBV6-1|15|once|TRBJ2-1
TGTGCCAGCAGTGAACAGGGAAGCTCCTACAATGAGCAGTTCTTC
CASSEQGSSYNEQFF
>NA|TRBV5-1|13|few|TRBJ2-7
TGCGCCAGCAGCTTGGAATCAGGTTACGAGCAGTACTTC
CASSLESGYEQYF
>NA|TRBV5-1|15|NA|TRBJ1-1
TGCGCCAGCAGCCCCAACAGGCCGACGAACACTGAAGCTTTCTTT
CASSPNRPTNTEAFF
>TRBD2|TRBV11-2|16|NA|TRBJ2-2
TGTGCCAGCAGCCGGACTAGCGGGAGTGGCACCGGGGAGCTGTTTTTT
CASSRTSGSGTGELFF
>TRBD2|TRBV6-1|16|NA|TRBJ2-1
TGTGCCAGCAGTGATTCTAGCGGGAGGGCCTGGAATGAGCAGTTCTTC
CASSDSSGRAWNEQFF
>NA|TRBV6-5|15|NA|TRBJ2-7
TGTGCCAGCAGTTACCGGGACGGGAGCTCCTACGAGCAGTACTTC
CASSYRDGSSYEQYF
>NA|TRBV3-1/TRBV3-2|14|NA|TRBJ1-1
TGTGCCAGCAGCTCATCGCAGGGTTTCACTGAAGCTTTCTTT
CASSSSQGFTEAFF
>NA|TRBV5-1|15|NA|TRBJ2-2
TGCGCCAGCACCCTTGGGGCGGCGAACACCGGGGAGCTGTTTTTT
CASTLGAANTGELFF
>TRBD1|TRBV11-2|17|NA|TRBJ2-7
TGTGCCAGCAGAAGCAGGGGGACCTTTACCACCTCCTACGAGCAGTACTTC
CASRSRGTFTTSYEQYF
>NA|TRBV6-1|15|NA|TRBJ1-5
TGTGCCAGCAGTGAAGGGCTCCTTGGCAATCAGCCCCAGCATTTT
CASSEGLLGNQPQHF
>TRBD2|TRBV5-6|13|once|TRBJ2-1
TGTGCCAGCAGCTTGAGGCTAGCGGGAGGTCCGTTCTTC
CASSLRLAGGPFF
>NA|TRBV3-1/TRBV3-2|14|NA|TRBJ2-3
TGTGCCAGCAGCCACCGGGTTACAACAGATACGCAGTATTTT
CASSHRVTTDTQYF
>TRBD1|TRBV5-1|18|few|TRBJ1-6
TGCGCCAGCAGACCGTCACCAACCAGACAGGGGGCCGGGTCACCCCTCCACTTT
CASRPSPTRQGAGSPLHF
>NA|TRBV6-1|14|NA|TRBJ1-1
TGTGCCAGCAGTGAGCAACCTACAGGGACGTCAGCTTTCTTT
CASSEQPTGTSAFF
>NA|TRBV14|16|NA|TRBJ2-1
TGTGCCAGCAGCCCCTGGAGATGGGGCCCTAGTAATGAGCAGTTCTTC
CASSPWRWGPSNEQFF
>NA|TRBV5-4|16|NA|TRBJ1-2
TGTGCCAGCAGCTCATCCCCAGGAGGGGTGCCGCAAGGCTACACCTTC
CASSSSPGGVPQGYTF
>TRBD1|TRBV7-9|13|once|TRBJ2-7
TGTGCCAGCAGCCACAGGGGGGACTACGAGCAGTACTTC
CASSHRGDYEQYF
>TRBD1|TRBV3-1/TRBV3-2|14|NA|TRBJ1-2
TGTGCCAGCAGCCTAAGGGAGACAGGGGTTGGCTACACCTTC
CASSLRETGVGYTF
>NA|TRBV5-1|16|NA|TRBJ2-1
TGCGCCAGCAGCTACGCAACAGGGTCGTCCTACAATGAGCAGTTCTTC
CASSYATGSSYNEQFF
>TRBD1|TRBV3-1/TRBV3-2|15|NA|TRBJ2-1
TGTGCCAGCAGCCAAGGAGGGGGCAACTACAATGAGCAGTTCTTC
CASSQGGGNYNEQFF
>TRBD1|TRBV30|15|NA|TRBJ1-3
TGTGCCTGGAGTCCGAGGGACAGTATTGGAAACACCATATATTTT
CAWSPRDSIGNTIYF
>TRBD1|TRBV5-4|15|NA|TRBJ1-2
TGTGCCAGCACCCAAGCCGGGACAGGGGAATATGGCTACACCTTC
CASTQAGTGEYGYTF
>NA|TRBV7-9|14|once|TRBJ1-2
TGTGCCAGCACGGGACTGCGCTTCAACTATGGCTACACCTTC
CASTGLRFNYGYTF
>TRBD1|TRBV23-1|15|once|TRBJ1-2
TGCGCCAGCAGCCGCTGGACAGGGGTAAACTATGGCTACACCTTC
CASSRWTGVNYGYTF
>NA|TRBV7-9|13|NA|TRBJ1-2
TGTGCCAGCAGCTTAAGGGGGAACTATGGCTACACCTTC
CASSLRGNYGYTF
>NA|TRBV6-6|15|NA|TRBJ1-1
TGTGCCAGCGTCCCACCAGGTAAAGAGACGACTGAAGCTTTCTTT
CASVPPGKETTEAFF
>TRBD1|TRBV24-1|13|NA|TRBJ1-2
TGTGCCACCAGTGAACAGGGGCTCTATGGCTACACCTTC
CATSEQGLYGYTF
>NA|TRBV5-1|13|NA|TRBJ2-5
TGCGCCAGCAGCTTGGGCAGGGGAGAGACCCAGTACTTC
CASSLGRGETQYF
>NA|TRBV6-2/TRBV6-3|16|NA|TRBJ1-2
NA
CASSSAPGVLNYGYTF
>TRBD1|TRBV12-5|14|NA|TRBJ2-6
TGTGCTAGTGGACCAGGACAGGGGCCCAACGTCCTGACTTTC
CASGPGQGPNVLTF
>NA|TRBV6-1|12|NA|TRBJ1-5
TGTGCCAGCAGTGAATCTGGCAGGACCCAGCATTTT
CASSESGRTQHF
>NA|TRBV29-1|13|NA|TRBJ1-6
TGCAGCGTTCGGCCGGGGAATAATTCACCCCTCCACTTT
CSVRPGNNSPLHF
>NA|TRBV25-1|11|NA|TRBJ1-2
TGTGCCAGCAGTGCAGGGTATGGCTACACCTTC
CASSAGYGYTF
>NA|TRBV30|14|NA|TRBJ1-5
TGTGCCTGGAGCGGCGGCCCCAAGGATCAGCCCCAGCATTTT
CAWSGGPKDQPQHF
>TRBD2|TRBV7-2|16|NA|TRBJ2-2
TGTGCCAGCAGATCCGGGGCGGGAGACGCGGACGGGGAGCTGTTTTTT
CASRSGAGDADGELFF
>NA|TRBV7-9|16|NA|TRBJ2-6
TGTGCCAGCAGCTCTCTAACAGCCCCTGGGGCCAACGTCCTGACTTTC
CASSSLTAPGANVLTF
>TRBD1|TRBV5-5|15|few|TRBJ1-6
TGTGCCAGCAGCTCTTCTACAGGGGGCAATTCACCCCTCCACTTT
CASSSSTGGNSPLHF
>NA|TRBV29-1|13|NA|TRBJ1-1
TGCAGCGTTGCACCAGGGTTGGGCACTGAAGCTTTCTTT
CSVAPGLGTEAFF
>NA|TRBV6-5|13|NA|TRBJ2-7
TGTGCCAGCAGTCACGGACAGCCCTACGAGCAGTACTTC
CASSHGQPYEQYF
>TRBD1|TRBV11-2|15|NA|TRBJ2-7
TGTGCCAGCAGCTTAGACGGGACAGGGGAAGGCGAGCAGTACTTC
CASSLDGTGEGEQYF
>TRBD1|TRBV5-1|13|NA|TRBJ2-7
TGCGCCAGCAGGGGGCAGGGGGCCCACGAGCAGTACTTC
CASRGQGAHEQYF
>NA|TRBV6-5|13|NA|TRBJ1-1
TGTGCCAGCAGTTACGGTCTGGCCACTGAAGCTTTCTTT
CASSYGLATEAFF
>NA|TRBV10-2|14|NA|TRBJ1-1
TGCGCCACCCGAGCGGGAGGTGGGAACAATGAAGCTTTCTTT
CATRAGGGNNEAFF
>TRBD1|TRBV2|16|few|TRBJ2-3
TGTGCCAGCAGTCTGACGGGGACAGGGGGCACAGATACGCAGTATTTT
CASSLTGTGGTDTQYF
>TRBD1|TRBV7-2|14|NA|TRBJ1-1
TGTGCCAGCAGCTCAACAGGGGGCGCCTCTGAAGCTTTCTTT
CASSSTGGASEAFF
>NA|TRBV7-2|13|NA|TRBJ1-1
TGTGCCAGCAGCTCAAACAGGGACACTGAAGCTTTCTTT
CASSSNRDTEAFF
>TRBD2|TRBV19|14|once|TRBJ2-7
TGTGCCAGTAGTGGTACGGGAGGCTCCTACGAGCAGTACTTC
CASSGTGGSYEQYF
>NA|TRBV11-3|12|NA|TRBJ1-1
TGTGCCAGCAGCTTAGCCCGGACTGAAGCTTTCTTT
CASSLARTEAFF
>NA|TRBV6-5|16|NA|TRBJ1-5
TGTGCCAGCAGTTACCCGGACATACGGAGCAATCAGCCCCAGCATTTT
CASSYPDIRSNQPQHF
>NA|TRBV30|12|NA|TRBJ1-2
TGTGCCTGGACGTCGGGGAACTATGGCTACACCTTC
CAWTSGNYGYTF
>NA|TRBV6-1|17|NA|TRBJ1-3
TGTGCCAGCAGTGAACTCATGGGGACTCTCCGTGGAAACACCATATATTTT
CASSELMGTLRGNTIYF
>NA|TRBV11-2|17|NA|TRBJ2-2
TGTGCCAGCAGCTCCACTCGGGGTAGCGGTAACACCGGGGAGCTGTTTTTT
CASSSTRGSGNTGELFF